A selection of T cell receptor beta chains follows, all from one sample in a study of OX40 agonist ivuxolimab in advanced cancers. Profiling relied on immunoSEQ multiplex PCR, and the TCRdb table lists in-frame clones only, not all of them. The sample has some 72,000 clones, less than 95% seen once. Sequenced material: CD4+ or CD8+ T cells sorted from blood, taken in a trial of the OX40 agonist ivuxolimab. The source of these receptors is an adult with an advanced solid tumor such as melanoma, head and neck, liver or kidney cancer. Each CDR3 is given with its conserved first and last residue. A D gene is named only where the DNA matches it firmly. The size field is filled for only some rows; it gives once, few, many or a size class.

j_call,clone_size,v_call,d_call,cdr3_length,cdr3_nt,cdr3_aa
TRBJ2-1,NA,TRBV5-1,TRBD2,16,TGCGCCAGCAGCCCGATGGTAGCGGGGTTCTACAATGAGCAGTTCTTC,CASSPMVAGFYNEQFF
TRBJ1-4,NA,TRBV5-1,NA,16,TGCGCCAGCAGCTTGGCCGTCGACACGGTTAATGAAAAACTGTTTTTT,CASSLAVDTVNEKLFF
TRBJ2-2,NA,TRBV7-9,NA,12,TGTGCCAGCAGCTTTTTCTCCGGGGAGCTGTTTTTT,CASSFFSGELFF
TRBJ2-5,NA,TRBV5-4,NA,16,TGTGCCAGCAGCTTCCCCGGGATCGGGGGCCAAGAGACCCAGTACTTC,CASSFPGIGGQETQYF
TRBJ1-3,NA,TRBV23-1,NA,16,TGCGCCAGCAGTCAATGGGGGGGGCCTTCTGGAAACACCATATATTTT,CASSQWGGPSGNTIYF
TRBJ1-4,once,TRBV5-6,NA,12,TGTGCCAGCAGTCAAACTAATGAAAAACTGTTTTTT,CASSQTNEKLFF
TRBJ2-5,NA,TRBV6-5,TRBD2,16,TGTGCCAGCAGTTATGGACTAGCGGGGGAACAAGAGACCCAGTACTTC,CASSYGLAGEQETQYF
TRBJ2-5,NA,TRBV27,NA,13,TGTGCCAGCAGTTGGGGACTCGAAGAGACCCAGTACTTC,CASSWGLEETQYF
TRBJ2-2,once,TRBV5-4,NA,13,TGTGCCAGCAGCTTGCCCCCCCGTCTGGAGCTGTTTTTT,CASSLPPRLELFF
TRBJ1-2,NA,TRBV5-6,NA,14,TGTGCCAGCAGCTTGGGACGAGCCCTATATGGCTACACCTTC,CASSLGRALYGYTF
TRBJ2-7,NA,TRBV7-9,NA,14,TGTGCCAGCAGCTTAGCGTGGGGGACCTACGAGCAGTACTTC,CASSLAWGTYEQYF
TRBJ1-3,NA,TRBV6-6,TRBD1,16,TGTGCCAGCAGTTACTCCCCGACAGGGAGTGGAAACACCATATATTTT,CASSYSPTGSGNTIYF
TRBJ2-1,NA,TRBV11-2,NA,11,TGTGCCAGCAGCCAGCCAGGTGAGCAGTTCTTC,CASSQPGEQFF
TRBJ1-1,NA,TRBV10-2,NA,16,TGCGCCAGCAGCCCCGCGGGGAGACGGATGAACACTGAAGCTTTCTTT,CASSPAGRRMNTEAFF
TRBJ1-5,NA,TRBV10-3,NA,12,TGTGCCATCAGTGATTCCCCCCAGCCCCAGCATTTT,CAISDSPQPQHF
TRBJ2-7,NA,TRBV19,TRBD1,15,TGTGCCAGTAGTACCGGGACAGGGATTGGCTACGAGCAGTACTTC,CASSTGTGIGYEQYF
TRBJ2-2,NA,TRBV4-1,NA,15,TGCGCCAGCAGCCAAGGACACCTGAACACCGGGGAGCTGTTTTTT,CASSQGHLNTGELFF
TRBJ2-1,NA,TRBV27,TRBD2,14,TGTGCCAGCAGTTTAGCGGGGGGATCCCATGAGCAGTTCTTC,CASSLAGGSHEQFF
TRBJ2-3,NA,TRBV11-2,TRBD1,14,TGTGCCAGCAGCTTAGGACAGGGAACAGATACGCAGTATTTT,CASSLGQGTDTQYF
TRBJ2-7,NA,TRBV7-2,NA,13,TGTGCCAGCAGCCCTCAGTGGGGTTACGAGCAGTACTTC,CASSPQWGYEQYF
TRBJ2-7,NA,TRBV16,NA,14,TGTGCCAGCAGCCCCAGGGAGACAGCCTACGAGCAGTACTTC,CASSPRETAYEQYF
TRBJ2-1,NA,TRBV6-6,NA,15,TGTGCCAGCAGTTACTGGCCGGGGGGCACGGGTGAGCAGTTCTTC,CASSYWPGGTGEQFF
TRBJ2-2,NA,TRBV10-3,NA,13,TGTGCCATCAGTGAGGCGTTCACCGGGGAGCTGTTTTTT,CAISEAFTGELFF
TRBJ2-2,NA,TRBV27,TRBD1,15,TGTGCCAGCAGTCTCGGGACAGGGTGGATCGGGGAGCTGTTTTTT,CASSLGTGWIGELFF
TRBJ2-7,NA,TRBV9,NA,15,TGTGCCAGCAGCGTAGGAGGCGGGACAGCCTACGAGCAGTACTTC,CASSVGGGTAYEQYF
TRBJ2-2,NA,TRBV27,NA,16,TGTGCCAGCAGAGGGTGGGCGGCTACCCCTCCGATAGAGCTGTTTTTT,CASRGWAATPPIELFF
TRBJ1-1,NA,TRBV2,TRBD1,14,TGTGCCAGCCGGGGGGGGACAGGGGCCCAACCTTGTCTCTTT,CASRGGTGAQPCLF
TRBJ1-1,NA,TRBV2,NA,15,TGTGCCAGCAGGGATCCACAGGGAATGAACACTGAAGCTTTCTTT,CASRDPQGMNTEAFF
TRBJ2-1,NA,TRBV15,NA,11,TGTGCCACCAGCGAAGACAATGAGCAGTTCTTC,CATSEDNEQFF
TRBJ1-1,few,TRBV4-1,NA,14,TGCGCCAGCAGCCAAGTCGACGAGAACACTGAAGCTTTCTTT,CASSQVDENTEAFF
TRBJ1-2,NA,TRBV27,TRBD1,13,TGTGCCAGCAGTTTCGGGACAGGCTATGGCTACACCTTC,CASSFGTGYGYTF
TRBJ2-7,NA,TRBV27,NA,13,TGTGCCAGCAGTTTCGGGATATATGGCGAGCAGTACTTC,CASSFGIYGEQYF
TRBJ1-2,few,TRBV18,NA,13,TGTGCCAGCTCACCACCGACAGACTATGGCTACACCTTC,CASSPPTDYGYTF
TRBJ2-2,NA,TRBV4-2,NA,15,TGTGCCAGCAGCTCCGGGACTCCGAACACCGGGGAGCTGTTTTTT,CASSSGTPNTGELFF
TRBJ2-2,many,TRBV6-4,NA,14,TGTGCCAGCAGTGATGGGGGGCACACCGGGGAGCTGTTTTTT,CASSDGGHTGELFF
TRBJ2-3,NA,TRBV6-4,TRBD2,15,TGTGCCAGCAGTTCTAGCGGGGGCGGCACAGATACGCAGTATTTT,CASSSSGGGTDTQYF
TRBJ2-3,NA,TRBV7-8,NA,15,TGTGCCAGCAGCTTAGCGGCGGGCCGCACAGATACGCAGTATTTT,CASSLAAGRTDTQYF
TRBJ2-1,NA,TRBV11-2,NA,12,TGTGCCAGCAGCTCAGGACCCGATGAGCAGTTCTTC,CASSSGPDEQFF
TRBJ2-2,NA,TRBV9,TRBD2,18,TGTGCCAGCATCTGTAGACCTCTAGCGGGCCCGAACACCGGGGAGCTGTTTTTT,CASICRPLAGPNTGELFF
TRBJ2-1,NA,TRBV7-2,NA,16,TGTGCCAGCAGACCTCAACTAGTAAGAGGCTACAATGAGCAGTTCTTC,CASRPQLVRGYNEQFF
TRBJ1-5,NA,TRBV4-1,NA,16,TGCGCCAGCAGCCAAGACCAACAGGGATCGAATCAGCCCCAGCATTTT,CASSQDQQGSNQPQHF
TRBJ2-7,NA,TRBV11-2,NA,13,TGTGCCAGCAGCAACTTTTGGGGCTACGAGCAGTACTTC,CASSNFWGYEQYF
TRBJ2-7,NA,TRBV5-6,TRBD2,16,TGTGCCAGCAGCCGTGCGGGAGCGGGCCCACCCAGTGAGCAGTACTTC,CASSRAGAGPPSEQYF
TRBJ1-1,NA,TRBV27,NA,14,TGTGCCAGCACCTCCCCGCAAAGGAACACTGAAGCTTTCTTT,CASTSPQRNTEAFF
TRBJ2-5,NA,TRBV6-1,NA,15,TGTGCCAGCAGTGAAGCTTGGCATCTCGGGGAGACCCAGTACTTC,CASSEAWHLGETQYF
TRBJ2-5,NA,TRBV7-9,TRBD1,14,TGTGCCAGCAGCGGTCAGGGGGCGATTGAGACCCAGTACTTC,CASSGQGAIETQYF
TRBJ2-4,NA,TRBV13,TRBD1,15,TGTGCCAGCAGCGGCTTGGGACAGGGGGTGGCCATTCAGTACTTC,CASSGLGQGVAIQYF
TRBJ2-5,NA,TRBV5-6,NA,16,TGTGCCAGCAGCTTGGATTTCGGGCAGCCCCAAGAGACCCAGTACTTC,CASSLDFGQPQETQYF
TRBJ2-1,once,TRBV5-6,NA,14,TGTGCCAGCAGCTTGGGGGTTTCGTTATTCGAGCAGTTCTTC,CASSLGVSLFEQFF
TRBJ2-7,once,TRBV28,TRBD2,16,TGTGCCAGCAGTTCCCGGACTAGCGGTTTTTTGGGGGAGCAGTACTTC,CASSSRTSGFLGEQYF
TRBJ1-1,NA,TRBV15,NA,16,TGTGCCACCAGCAGAGGGCGAATCTGGGGGAACACTGAAGCTTTCTTT,CATSRGRIWGNTEAFF